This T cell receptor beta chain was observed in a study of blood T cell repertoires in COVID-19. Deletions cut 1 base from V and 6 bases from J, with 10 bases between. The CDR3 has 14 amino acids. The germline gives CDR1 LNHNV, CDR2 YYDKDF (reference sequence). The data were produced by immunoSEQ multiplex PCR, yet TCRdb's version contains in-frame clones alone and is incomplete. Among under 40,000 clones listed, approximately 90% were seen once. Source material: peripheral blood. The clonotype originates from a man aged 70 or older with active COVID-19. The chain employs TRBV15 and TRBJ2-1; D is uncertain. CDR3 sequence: CATSRGFPTNEQFF. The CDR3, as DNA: TGTGCCACCAGCAGAGGCTTCCCTACCAATGAGCAGTTCTTC.